A selection of T cell receptor beta chains follows, all from one sample in a study of cytomegalovirus exposure and HLA in healthy donors. This table comes from immunoSEQ multiplex PCR, and its TCRdb copy is limited to in-frame clones, with some not included. This table holds about 110,000 clones, over 75% found once. Sequenced: PBMCs. The origin of the receptors is a woman in her 30s in good health and CMV-seropositive. The CDR3 runs from the conserved cysteine through the conserved F or W. A D gene is named only where the DNA matches it firmly. Some rows mark clone size as missing; the rest say once, few, many or name a class of expanded clone.

abundance: NA
v_gene: TRBV7-9
j_gene: TRBJ2-7
d_gene: TRBD1
CDR3aa: CASSSPGTAVYEQYF
CDR3nt: TGTGCCAGCAGCTCTCCCGGGACAGCGGTCTACGAGCAGTACTTC

abundance: NA
v_gene: TRBV7-2
j_gene: TRBJ2-5
d_gene: NA
CDR3aa: CASSLEFSGLQETQYF
CDR3nt: TGTGCCAGCAGCTTAGAGTTTTCAGGTCTCCAAGAGACCCAGTACTTC

abundance: NA
v_gene: TRBV7-9
j_gene: TRBJ1-1
d_gene: TRBD1
CDR3aa: CASTIQGDTEAFF
CDR3nt: TGTGCCAGCACCATCCAGGGGGACACTGAAGCTTTCTTT

abundance: NA
v_gene: TRBV28
j_gene: TRBJ1-4
d_gene: NA
CDR3aa: CASSLEQGLATNEKLFF
CDR3nt: TGTGCCAGCAGTTTAGAGCAGGGCCTTGCAACTAATGAAAAACTGTTTTTT

abundance: NA
v_gene: TRBV2
j_gene: TRBJ2-3
d_gene: TRBD2
CDR3aa: CASSPGLATDTQYF
CDR3nt: TGTGCCAGCAGTCCGGGACTAGCCACAGATACGCAGTATTTT

abundance: few
v_gene: TRBV6-1
j_gene: TRBJ1-3
d_gene: NA
CDR3aa: CASSEGAGDSGNTIYF
CDR3nt: TGTGCCAGCAGTGAAGGGGCAGGGGACTCTGGAAACACCATATATTTT

abundance: few
v_gene: TRBV9
j_gene: TRBJ1-6
d_gene: NA
CDR3aa: CASSDDSNSPLHF
CDR3nt: TGTGCCAGCAGCGACGACAGCAATTCACCCCTCCACTTT

abundance: NA
v_gene: TRBV28
j_gene: TRBJ2-7
d_gene: TRBD2
CDR3aa: CASGVLAGTYEQYF
CDR3nt: TGTGCCAGCGGGGTGCTAGCGGGTACCTACGAGCAGTACTTC

abundance: NA
v_gene: TRBV10-3
j_gene: TRBJ1-1
d_gene: TRBD1
CDR3aa: CAIRADRGEGFF
CDR3nt: TGTGCCATCAGGGCGGACAGGGGGGAAGGTTTCTTT

abundance: NA
v_gene: TRBV6-1
j_gene: TRBJ1-5
d_gene: NA
CDR3aa: CASLLDGGYQPQHF
CDR3nt: TGTGCCAGCCTTCTGGACGGGGGTTACCAGCCCCAGCATTTT

abundance: NA
v_gene: TRBV6-5
j_gene: TRBJ1-5
d_gene: NA
CDR3aa: CASSSVSHQPQHF
CDR3nt: TGTGCCAGCAGTTCAGTCTCTCATCAGCCCCAGCATTTT

abundance: NA
v_gene: TRBV5-1
j_gene: TRBJ2-5
d_gene: NA
CDR3aa: CASSSAGGKVETQYF
CDR3nt: TGCGCCAGCAGCTCGGCAGGCGGGAAGGTGGAGACCCAGTACTTC

abundance: NA
v_gene: TRBV5-4
j_gene: TRBJ2-7
d_gene: NA
CDR3aa: CASSLGAVSAEQYF
CDR3nt: TGTGCCAGCAGCTTGGGGGCTGTGTCGGCCGAGCAGTACTTC

abundance: once
v_gene: TRBV5-4
j_gene: TRBJ1-2
d_gene: NA
CDR3aa: CASSVRGTGGYTF
CDR3nt: TGTGCCAGCAGCGTCAGGGGTACGGGGGGCTACACCTTC

abundance: NA
v_gene: TRBV4-3
j_gene: TRBJ2-2
d_gene: NA
CDR3aa: CASSQEKWGRENTGELFF
CDR3nt: TGCGCCAGCAGCCAAGAAAAGTGGGGCAGGGAGAACACCGGGGAGCTGTTTTTT

abundance: NA
v_gene: TRBV11-3
j_gene: TRBJ1-1
d_gene: NA
CDR3aa: CASSRIIDTEAFF
CDR3nt: TGTGCCAGCAGCCGCATCATAGACACTGAAGCTTTCTTT

abundance: NA
v_gene: TRBV6-1
j_gene: TRBJ2-1
d_gene: TRBD2
CDR3aa: CASRLGLAGYNEQFF
CDR3nt: TGTGCCAGCAGGTTAGGGCTAGCGGGGTACAATGAGCAGTTCTTC

abundance: NA
v_gene: TRBV29-1
j_gene: TRBJ1-4
d_gene: NA
CDR3aa: CSVERGGLFF
CDR3nt: TGCAGCGTTGAGAGGGGAGGACTGTTTTTT

abundance: NA
v_gene: TRBV18
j_gene: TRBJ1-4
d_gene: NA
CDR3aa: CASSPQSGNEKLFF
CDR3nt: TGTGCCAGCTCACCACAGTCAGGCAATGAAAAACTGTTTTTT

abundance: NA
v_gene: TRBV5-4
j_gene: TRBJ2-3
d_gene: NA
CDR3aa: CASSSSTDTQYF
CDR3nt: TGTGCCAGCAGCTCCTCCACAGATACGCAGTATTTT

abundance: few
v_gene: TRBV4-2
j_gene: TRBJ1-5
d_gene: NA
CDR3aa: CASSQTQGPDQPQHF
CDR3nt: TGTGCCAGCAGCCAGACACAGGGCCCGGATCAGCCCCAGCATTTT

abundance: NA
v_gene: TRBV23-1
j_gene: TRBJ2-7
d_gene: NA
CDR3aa: CASSRRRGGGHEQYF
CDR3nt: TGCGCCAGCAGTCGCAGGCGGGGAGGAGGCCACGAGCAGTACTTC

abundance: NA
v_gene: TRBV7-9
j_gene: TRBJ2-7
d_gene: NA
CDR3aa: CASTITADSYEQYF
CDR3nt: TGTGCCAGCACCATCACCGCGGACTCCTACGAGCAGTACTTC

abundance: NA
v_gene: TRBV19
j_gene: TRBJ1-1
d_gene: NA
CDR3aa: CASSSRDWNTEAFF
CDR3nt: TGTGCCAGTAGCAGCCGGGACTGGAACACTGAAGCTTTCTTT

abundance: NA
v_gene: TRBV14
j_gene: TRBJ2-1
d_gene: TRBD2
CDR3aa: CASSTTSGHEQFF
CDR3nt: TGTGCCAGCAGTACCACTAGCGGGCATGAGCAGTTCTTC

abundance: NA
v_gene: TRBV25-1
j_gene: TRBJ2-7
d_gene: TRBD1
CDR3aa: CASSEYKGQGVIYEQYF
CDR3nt: TGTGCCAGCAGTGAATATAAGGGACAGGGGGTAATCTACGAGCAGTACTTC

abundance: once
v_gene: TRBV13
j_gene: TRBJ2-7
d_gene: TRBD2
CDR3aa: CASSLGGLAGAYEQYF
CDR3nt: TGTGCCAGCAGCTTAGGGGGACTAGCGGGAGCCTACGAGCAGTACTTC

abundance: NA
v_gene: TRBV2
j_gene: TRBJ2-3
d_gene: NA
CDR3aa: CASSDNHGVGTDTQYF
CDR3nt: TGTGCCAGCAGTGACAACCACGGGGTTGGCACAGATACGCAGTATTTT

abundance: NA
v_gene: TRBV29-1
j_gene: TRBJ1-5
d_gene: NA
CDR3aa: CSVASGGGQPQHF
CDR3nt: TGCAGCGTTGCGAGTGGGGGGGGTCAGCCCCAGCATTTT

abundance: NA
v_gene: TRBV30
j_gene: TRBJ2-5
d_gene: NA
CDR3aa: CAWSRGWLETQYF
CDR3nt: TGTGCCTGGTCCCGGGGGTGGCTGGAGACCCAGTACTTC

abundance: NA
v_gene: TRBV4-3
j_gene: TRBJ2-2
d_gene: NA
CDR3aa: CASSQDLARYTGELFF
CDR3nt: TGCGCCAGCAGCCAAGATTTGGCCAGATACACCGGGGAGCTGTTTTTT

abundance: many
v_gene: TRBV4-1
j_gene: TRBJ2-4
d_gene: TRBD1
CDR3aa: CASSQEGYPMTGYIQYF
CDR3nt: TGCGCCAGCAGCCAAGAAGGGTACCCCATGACAGGGTACATTCAGTACTTC

abundance: NA
v_gene: TRBV30
j_gene: TRBJ1-2
d_gene: NA
CDR3aa: CAWSGVAVSNYGYTF
CDR3nt: TGTGCCTGGAGTGGTGTGGCAGTATCTAACTATGGCTACACCTTC

abundance: NA
v_gene: TRBV25-1
j_gene: TRBJ2-7
d_gene: TRBD2
CDR3aa: CASSRSGGLSEQYF
CDR3nt: TGTGCCAGCAGCAGGAGCGGGGGCCTCTCCGAGCAGTACTTC

abundance: NA
v_gene: TRBV4-2
j_gene: TRBJ2-2
d_gene: NA
CDR3aa: CASSQEGTAAPTGELFF
CDR3nt: TGTGCCAGCAGCCAAGAGGGGACTGCGGCGCCCACCGGGGAGCTGTTTTTT

abundance: NA
v_gene: TRBV28
j_gene: TRBJ2-1
d_gene: NA
CDR3aa: CASSLSGPGGPYNEQFF
CDR3nt: TGTGCCAGCAGTTTATCTGGGCCCGGGGGACCCTACAATGAGCAGTTCTTC

abundance: NA
v_gene: TRBV5-8
j_gene: TRBJ1-1
d_gene: NA
CDR3aa: CASSLGTLAAPDTEAFF
CDR3nt: TGTGCCAGCAGCTTGGGGACACTTGCGGCGCCCGACACTGAAGCTTTCTTT

abundance: NA
v_gene: TRBV7-9
j_gene: TRBJ2-7
d_gene: TRBD2
CDR3aa: CASSPTRGLVSEEQYF
CDR3nt: TGTGCCAGCAGCCCGACGAGGGGACTAGTAAGTGAAGAGCAGTACTTC

abundance: NA
v_gene: TRBV30
j_gene: TRBJ2-7
d_gene: TRBD1
CDR3aa: CAWSLDPGTGVSYEQYF
CDR3nt: TGTGCCTGGAGCCTCGACCCCGGGACAGGCGTCTCCTACGAGCAGTACTTC

abundance: NA
v_gene: TRBV19
j_gene: TRBJ1-5
d_gene: NA
CDR3aa: CASSTESDQPQHF
CDR3nt: TGTGCCAGTAGTACGGAGTCCGATCAGCCCCAGCATTTT

abundance: NA
v_gene: TRBV4-2
j_gene: TRBJ2-5
d_gene: NA
CDR3aa: CASSQDPAGFETQYF
CDR3nt: TGTGCCAGCAGCCAAGACCCGGCGGGGTTTGAGACCCAGTACTTC

abundance: NA
v_gene: TRBV29-1
j_gene: TRBJ2-7
d_gene: TRBD1
CDR3aa: CSVVRDRGPEQYF
CDR3nt: TGCAGCGTTGTCCGGGACAGGGGGCCGGAGCAGTACTTC